The 14 T cell receptor beta chains below come from one sample, sequenced in a study of shared clonotypes between healthy human individuals. Here immunoSEQ multiplex PCR was the method, and the copy in TCRdb shows in-frame clones only, minus some. The data contain fewer than 550,000 clones, 75% to 80% of them singletons. Sample: PBMCs. These receptor sequences come from a woman aged 40 to 50 in good health. Some clones in this sample may be carry-over from other donors' samples.

This CDR3 reads CASSGLRGPAYEQYF. The CDR3 DNA sequence: TGTGCCAGCAGTGGCCTCAGGGGCCCAGCCTACGAGCAGTACTTC. The rearrangement links TRBV6-6 to TRBJ2-7; the D gene is possibly TRBD1 (6 bases). V was pared by 5 bases and J by 2 bases, with 16 bases between. The CDR3 sequence is 15 residues long. Germline V gives CDR1 MNHNY, CDR2 SVGAGI (reference sequence).

This clone showed up just a few times. The rearrangement joins TRBV18 to TRBJ2-7; 11 nucleotides align to TRBD2. Unmatched junction bases numbered 4, after V lost 3 bases and J lost 0 bases. Germline assignment: CDR1 KGHSH and CDR2 LQKENI. The CDR3 spans 16 residues. The CDR3 sequence: CASSPLAGGSSYEQYF. In DNA form, the CDR3 reads TGTGCCAGCTCACCCTTAGCGGGGGGGAGCTCCTACGAGCAGTACTTC. Variable domain in full (rest from reference TRBV18 and TRBJ2-7): NAGVMQNPRHLVRRRGQEARLRCSPMKGHSHVYWYRQLPEEGLKFMVYLQKENIIDESGMPKERFSAEFPKEGPSILRIQQVVRGDSAAYFCASSPLAGGSSYEQYFGPGTRLTVT.

This sequence joins TRBV6-5 and TRBJ2-5; D is unclear. The closer fit of TRBJ2-7 to the DNA end suggests the J call may be wrong. Germline V gene lookup returns CDR1 MNHEY and CDR2 SVGAGI. This CDR3 is 15 amino acids long. The CDR3: CASSFLRYSPYEQYF. The DNA for the CDR3 is TGTGCCAGCAGTTTCCTCCGCTACTCACCCTACGAGCAGTACTTC.

There are a few counts of this clone. The chain uses TRBV28 and TRBJ1-5; D is ambiguous. The germline gives CDR1 MDHEN, CDR2 SYDVKM. The germline V and J ends were trimmed by 5 bases and 4 bases, with 18 bases remaining between them. The length of the CDR3 is 16 residues. The CDR3 sequence: CASSISRRGWNQPQHF. CDR3 sequence (DNA): TGTGCCAGCAGTATCTCCCGACGGGGTTGGAATCAGCCCCAGCATTTT.

The chain uses TRBV15 and TRBJ2-5, with D possibly TRBD1 on 5 matching bases. The germline V gene has CDR1 LNHNV and CDR2 YYDKDF (reference sequence). The V end was cut by 1 base, the J end by 1 base, with 10 bases between. This CDR3 comprises 15 residues. DNA of the CDR3: TGTGCCACCAGCAGAGCCCGCAGGGTCCAAGAGACCCAGTACTTC. It translates to CATSRARRVQETQYF.

This chain links TRBV2 with TRBJ1-5, with D unresolved. The V end lost 6 bases, the J end lost 4 bases, and 10 bases lay between the germline ends. Germline loops: CDR1 SNHLY, CDR2 FYNNEI. The CDR3 spans 13 residues. CDR3 region: CASSPQINQPQHF. The CDR3 coding sequence is TGTGCCAGCAGCCCGCAGATTAATCAGCCCCAGCATTTT.

The rearrangement uses TRBV29-1 and TRBJ1-1; 11 nucleotides match TRBD1. After removal of 7 bases from V and 4 bases from J, the junction contained 8 bases not matched to a gene. This CDR3 has 14 amino acids. Germline V CDR1 and CDR2: SQVTM, ANQGSEA. This chain's CDR3 is CSAIRTGGTTEAFF. The CDR3 DNA sequence: TGCAGCGCCATCCGGACAGGGGGCACCACTGAAGCTTTCTTT.

CDR3 nucleotides: TGTGCCAGCGGGACTAGCGCCACAGATACGCAGTATTTT. It yields the protein CASGTSATDTQYF. This sequence joins TRBV7-3 and TRBJ2-3, with 10 bases lining up with TRBD2. The CDR3 spans 13 residues. After removal of 8 bases from V and 2 bases from J, the junction contained 1 base not matched to a gene. The germline V gene has CDR1 SGHTA and CDR2 FQGTGA.

This clone turned up a few times. V is TRBV11-3 and J is TRBJ2-1; 13 bases map to TRBD2. Per germline, CDR1 SGHNT and CDR2 YENEEA. J lost 8 bases, V lost 5 bases, and 9 bases had no gene match. This CDR3 is 16 amino acids long. CDR3 sequence (DNA): TGTGCCAGCAGCCCAAGGACTAGCGGGAGTGGGGATGAGCAGTTCTTC. It encodes CASSPRTSGSGDEQFF.

This clone was picked up a small number of times. V gene TRBV28 combines with J gene TRBJ1-5, with a weak D call TRBD1 (6 bases). The CDR3 has 14 amino acids. Germline values: CDR1 MDHEN, CDR2 SYDVKM. Trimming took 5 bases from V and 6 from J, leaving 14 bases between them. The CDR3, as DNA: TGTGCCAGCAGTATCACGGGGGGGGCTCAGCCCCAGCATTTT. Its protein is CASSITGGAQPQHF.

The chain employs TRBV30 and TRBJ1-5, with D hard to call. There are 13 residues in the CDR3. CDR1 GTSNPN and CDR2 SVGIG come from the germline V gene (reference sequence). Trimming left V 1 base short and J 3 bases short, with 7 bases between. The CDR3 coding sequence is TGTGCCTGGAGTGACAGCTTCAATCAGCCCCAGCATTTT. Amino acid sequence: CAWSDSFNQPQHF.

V is TRBV6-6 and J is TRBJ1-1; 7 bases are a match to TRBD1. The CDR3 extends over 14 amino acids. Germline values: CDR1 MNHNY, CDR2 SVGAGI (reference sequence). Losses at the gene ends were 4 bases for V and 1 base for J; bases not matched to a gene: 3. The CDR3 reads CASSSGQPNTEAFF. The DNA of the CDR3 is TGTGCCAGCAGTTCGGGACAGCCGAACACTGAAGCTTTCTTT.

The rearrangement joins TRBV27 to TRBJ2-7; TRBD1 agrees at 11 bases. V gave up 4 bases and J gave up 6 bases; unmatched junction bases: 8. Per germline, CDR1 MNHEY and CDR2 SMNVEV (reference sequence). The CDR3 is 15 amino acids. CDR3 sequence reads: CASSSSRTGGSEQYF. CDR3 sequence (DNA): TGTGCCAGCAGTTCCTCACGGACAGGGGGCTCCGAGCAGTACTTC.

The rearrangement uses TRBV9 and TRBJ2-2, with D possibly matching TRBD1 (5 bases). The ends were cut back, 0 bases at V and 5 bases at J, with 8 bases in the middle. Germline CDR1 SGDLS, CDR2 YYNGEE. The CDR3 runs 14 residues. CDR3 coding DNA: TGTGCCAGCAGCGTAGGCGGACAAACCGGGGAGCTGTTTTTT. It translates to CASSVGGQTGELFF. Drawing the rest from reference TRBV9 and TRBJ2-2, the complete variable domain is DSGVTQTPKHLITATGQRVTLRCSPRSGDLSVYWYQQSLDQGLQFLIQYYNGEERAKGNILERFSAQQFPDLHSELNLSSLELGDSALYFCASSVGGQTGELFFGEGSRLTVL.